Below are 31 T cell receptor beta chains sequenced from a single sample in a study of regulatory T cells in long-lasting Graves disease. Arm-PCR with iRepertoire HTBI primers amplified the CDR3 regions for these TCR beta libraries. A single record per CDR3 protein comes from TCRdb applying MiXCR to the multiplex PCR reads. The sample lists a few hundred thousand distinct CDR3 sequences; more than 20% were seen once. Time point described: persistent/refractory GD, antithyroid drugs over 5 years with positive TRAb. After RNA was extracted from PBMCs, the TCR library was made from it. The material sequenced was peripheral blood mononuclear cells (PBMCs), taken when the disease was refractory, from a patient treated with antithyroid drugs. These receptors all stem from a female donor with Graves disease.

This clonotype was seen more than once but under ten times. The chain recombines TRBV7-2 with TRBJ2-7, with 8 bases that match TRBD2. Germline values: CDR1 SGHTA, CDR2 FQGNSA. Losses at the gene ends were 1 base for V and 2 bases for J; bases not matched to a gene: 1. The CDR3 has 14 residues. The CDR3 nucleotides are TGTGCCAGCAGCTTAGTGCGGGGGGCCTACGAGCAGTACTTC. Translated: CASSLVRGAYEQYF.

This clonotype was counted at least ten times. The V call is TRBV28, the J call TRBJ1-4; D not certain. Germline CDR1 is MDHEN and CDR2 is SYDVKM. CDR3 length: 15 amino acids. The V and J ends lost 2 bases and 0 bases respectively, with 7 bases between them. CDR3 region: CASSLNGATNEKLFF. CDR3 nucleotides: TGTGCCAGCAGTTTAAATGGGGCAACTAATGAAAAACTGTTTTTT. Full variable domain (remainder filled in from reference TRBV28 and TRBJ1-4): DVKVTQSSRYLVKRTGEKVFLECVQDMDHENMFWYRQDPGLGLRLIYFSYDVKMKEKGDIPEGYSVSREKKERFSLILESASTNQTSMYLCASSLNGATNEKLFFGSGTQLSVL.

This clonotype came up many times. This sequence joins TRBV20-1 and TRBJ2-7; tentatively, D is TRBD2 (6 bases). CDR1 DFQATT and CDR2 SNEGSKA come from the germline V gene (reference sequence). The CDR3 loop spans 12 amino acids. Written as DNA, the CDR3 is TGCAGGACGGGGGAGGCCCGCCACGAGCAGTACTTC. Translating it yields CRTGEARHEQYF.

This clonotype was observed at least ten times. This sequence joins TRBV28 and TRBJ2-7, with 10 bases lining up with TRBD1. The germline gives CDR1 MDHEN, CDR2 SYDVKM. Trimming cost V 6 bases and J 7 bases; bases outside gene matches: 15. CDR3 length: 16 amino acids. The CDR3 is CASRSFGQGGYGEQYF. The CDR3, as DNA: TGTGCCAGCAGGTCCTTTGGACAGGGGGGTTACGGAGAGCAGTACTTC.

This clonotype has ten or more counts. CDR3 loop: CASSYLGVNYGYTF. The CDR3 coding sequence is TGTGCCAGCAGTTACCTTGGAGTGAACTATGGCTACACCTTC. This chain connects TRBV6-9 to TRBJ1-2; no firm D call. The length of the CDR3 is 14 residues. Trimming took 3 bases from V and 2 from J, leaving 10 bases between them. Germline V gene lookup returns CDR1 MNHGY and CDR2 SVAAGI.

As regards this clonotype: One junction end disagrees with the germline gene, perhaps due to a read error. The chain is built from TRBV13 and TRBJ2-5; 10 bases are shared with TRBD2. Germline V lookup: CDR1 PRHDT, CDR2 FYEKMQ (reference sequence). The CDR3 loop spans 17 amino acids. This chain's CDR3 is CASSVGASGRWGETQYF. DNA for the CDR3: TGTGCCAGCAGCGTAGGGGCTAGCGGGAGATGGGGGGAGACCCAGTACTTC.

V and J are TRBV7-9 and TRBJ2-6; the match to TRBD2 covers 11 bases. Germline CDR1 is SEHNR and CDR2 is FQNEAQ (reference sequence). The junction had 8 bases not matched to a gene; V was cut back by 4 bases and J by 0 bases. This CDR3 contains 19 residues. Written as DNA, the CDR3 is TGTGCCAGCAGCTACCAACTAGCGGGGGAGTTCTCTGGGGCCAACGTCCTGACTTTC. Protein product: CASSYQLAGEFSGANVLTF.

As regards this clonotype: Possible read error: a much larger clone is one base away. This chain uses TRBV4-2 with TRBJ1-4; D remains unclear. The CDR3 extends over 16 amino acids. The germline CDR1 and CDR2 sequences are LGHNA and YNFKEQ. For the CDR3, the DNA is TGTGCCAGCTGCCAAGATGCAACTATACTTAGTGAAAAACTGTTTTTT. Protein sequence: CASCQDATILSEKLFF.

Ten or more counts support this clonotype. The chain couples TRBV20-1 to TRBJ2-7, with 9 bases that match TRBD2. The V gene's germline CDR1 is DFQATT and CDR2 SNEGSKA (reference sequence). The junction had 12 bases not matched to a gene; V was cut back by 1 base and J by 2 bases. CDR3 length: 17 amino acids. CDR3 nucleotides: TGCAGTGCTAGAGGTGTGAATCCTAGCGGGGCTCCCTACGAGCAGTACTTC. Protein: CSARGVNPSGAPYEQYF.

A few counts support this clonotype. V and J are TRBV30 and TRBJ1-2; D not certain. CDR3 length: 12 residues. In germline, CDR1 is GTSNPN, CDR2 SVGIG (reference sequence). Trimming took off 6 bases at V and 4 bases at J, with 12 bases between the two ends. The CDR3 here is CACTGRTYGYTF. The DNA for the CDR3 is TGTGCCTGTACCGGACGGACCTATGGCTACACCTTC.

This clonotype was seen ten or more times. The chain has TRBV18 and TRBJ2-7; a possible D gene is TRBD1 (5 bases). Trimming cost V 4 bases and J 2 bases, with 12 bases left between them. Germline assignment: CDR1 KGHSH and CDR2 LQKENI. The CDR3 length is 14 residues. The CDR3 sequence is CASSQQDAAYEQYF. In DNA, the CDR3 is TGTGCCAGCTCACAACAGGACGCGGCCTACGAGCAGTACTTC.

This clonotype was recorded many times. This chain joins TRBV7-2 and TRBJ2-7; D is undetermined. V dropped 1 base and J dropped 2 bases, with 12 bases sitting between them. Germline CDR1 is SGHTA and CDR2 is FQGNSA. The CDR3 has 15 residues. CDR3 DNA: TGTGCCAGCAGCTTAGGTCTCCGGCATACCTACGAGCAGTACTTC. Translated: CASSLGLRHTYEQYF.

V is TRBV7-9 and J is TRBJ1-1; D gene unclear. Germline V CDR1 and CDR2: SEHNR, FQNEAQ (reference sequence). V lost 4 bases to trimming and J lost 0 bases, with 12 bases between them. This CDR3 region has 15 residues. CDR3 protein: CASSSRSWLNTEAFF. DNA for the CDR3: TGTGCCAGCAGCTCAAGGAGTTGGCTGAACACTGAAGCTTTCTTT.

There are many counts of this clonotype. V gene TRBV2 combines with J gene TRBJ1-5, with D hard to call. The length of the CDR3 is 14 residues. Deletions cut 4 bases from V and 3 bases from J, with 10 bases between. The V gene's germline CDR1 is SNHLY and CDR2 FYNNEI. CDR3 residues: CASSGITANQPQHF. The CDR3 coding sequence is TGTGCCAGCAGTGGTATCACAGCCAATCAGCCCCAGCATTTT.

This clonotype was picked up many times. The chain combines TRBV5-1 with TRBJ2-6; D is undetermined. CDR1 and CDR2 (germline): SGHRS, YFSETQ. There are 16 residues in the CDR3. The ends were cut back, 0 bases at V and 2 bases at J, with 9 bases in the middle. CDR3 protein: CASSLGGTAGANVLTF. Written as DNA, the CDR3 is TGCGCCAGCAGCTTGGGCGGAACGGCTGGGGCCAACGTCCTGACTTTC.

The chain employs TRBV27 and TRBJ2-7; D is perhaps TRBD1 or TRBD2 (5 bases each). This CDR3 is built from 14 residues. In germline, CDR1 is MNHEY, CDR2 SMNVEV (reference sequence). Trimming removed 4 bases from V and 4 bases from J, with 14 bases in between. The CDR3: CASSSSLGTYEQYF. CDR3 DNA sequence: TGTGCCAGCAGTTCATCTCTAGGGACGTACGAGCAGTACTTC.

V is TRBV29-1 and J is TRBJ1-1, with D uncertain. Germline lookup yields CDR1 SQVTM and CDR2 ANQGSEA. The V gene lost 8 bases and the J gene lost 0 bases, with 13 bases spanning the gap. The CDR3 is 13 residues long. CDR3 sequence: CSHKSIMNTEAFF. DNA for the CDR3: TGCAGCCATAAGTCGATCATGAACACTGAAGCTTTCTTT.

The V gene is TRBV6-1, the J gene TRBJ1-6, with a weak D call TRBD1 (6 bases). The CDR3 is 16 amino acids. Germline values: CDR1 MNHNS, CDR2 SASEGT. V gave up 8 bases and J gave up 1 base, with 15 bases separating them. The CDR3 nucleotides read TGTGCCAGCGGCCAAGGGGGGCAGTCCTATAATTCACCCCTCCACTTT. Residues: CASGQGGQSYNSPLHF.

A remark on this clonotype: A read error may be the cause here, since a much bigger clone is one base away. This chain joins TRBV2 and TRBJ1-5; the D gene is possibly TRBD1 (5 bases). CDR3 length: 14 residues. Germline V lookup: CDR1 SNHLY, CDR2 FYNNEI. CDR3 coding DNA: TGTGTCAGCAGGGTGGCATCTAGCAATCAGCCCCAGCATTTT. Translation: CVSRVASSNQPQHF. The entire variable domain, with the rest obtained from reference TRBV2 and TRBJ1-5, is as follows: EPEVTQTPSHQVTQMGQEVILRCVPISNHLYFYWYRQILGQKVEFLVSFYNNEISEKSEIFDDQFSVERPDGSNFTLKIRSTKLEDSAMYFCVSRVASSNQPQHFGDGTRLSIL.

The V and J genes are TRBV18 and TRBJ1-1; D is undetermined. The CDR3 is 11 amino acids. Germline V gene data show CDR1 as KGHSH and CDR2 as LQKENI. Trimming took 3 bases from V and 10 from J, leaving 9 bases between them. In DNA form, the CDR3 reads TGTGCCAGCTCACCCGGGAGAGGAGCTTTCTTT. It translates to CASSPGRGAFF.

This clonotype was seen many times. The CDR3 loop is CAWRQGVGGYTF. CDR3 nucleotides: TGTGCCTGGCGACAGGGGGTTGGTGGCTACACCTTC. This chain links TRBV30 with TRBJ1-2, with 9 bases matching TRBD1. CDR1 and CDR2 from the germline V gene are GTSNPN and SVGIG (reference sequence). V shed 5 bases, J shed 7 bases, and the junction held 5 bases outside the gene matches. The CDR3 runs to 12 residues.

V is TRBV28 and J is TRBJ2-3, with 13 nucleotides matching TRBD2. The CDR3 has 15 amino acids. After removal of 5 bases from V and 3 bases from J, the junction contained 2 bases not matched to a gene. Germline V gives CDR1 MDHEN, CDR2 SYDVKM. DNA for the CDR3: TGTGCCAGCAGTGCGGGACTAGCGGGAACAGATACGCAGTATTTT. Encoded protein: CASSAGLAGTDTQYF.

This clonotype was counted between two and nine times. The chain combines TRBV25-1 with TRBJ1-2; 11 nucleotides align to TRBD1. Trimming took 8 bases from V and 7 from J; bases not matched to a gene: 6. Germline V gene lookup returns CDR1 MGHDK and CDR2 SYGVNS. The CDR3 totals 13 residues. The chain's CDR3 is CASGDRGVFGYTF. The CDR3 coding sequence is TGTGCCAGCGGGGACAGGGGGGTTTTTGGCTACACCTTC.

The chain links TRBV10-3 to TRBJ1-1, with D hard to call. V was clipped by 3 bases and J by 0 bases, with 11 bases between them. Germline V lookup: CDR1 ENHRY, CDR2 SYGVKD. The CDR3 has 15 residues. The CDR3 sequence: CAISDHGRMNTEAFF. DNA of the CDR3: TGTGCCATCAGTGACCACGGACGGATGAACACTGAAGCTTTCTTT.

This clonotype was recorded at least ten times. The chain combines TRBV28 with TRBJ2-7, with TRBD2 matching over 14 bases. With V trimmed by 5 bases and J by 4 bases, 13 bases remained unmatched. Per the germline V gene, CDR1 is MDHEN and CDR2 is SYDVKM. The CDR3 spans 18 residues. CDR3 coding DNA: TGTGCCAGCAGTCCAAGTTGGGGGACTAGCGGGAGTAGGTACGAGCAGTACTTC. This translates into CASSPSWGTSGSRYEQYF.

This clonotype has just a few counts. V usage is TRBV10-2 and J usage is TRBJ1-1; a possible D gene is TRBD1 (5 bases). Per germline, CDR1 WSHSY and CDR2 SAAADI. This CDR3 spans 14 amino acids. Trimming stripped 7 bases from V and 5 bases from J, with 17 bases between. CDR3 DNA sequence: TGCGCCAGCAAGTGGGGGAGCGGAGGGACTGAAGCTTTCTTT. The encoded protein is CASKWGSGGTEAFF.

The V gene is TRBV5-1, the J gene TRBJ2-5; a possible D gene is TRBD1 (6 bases). Trimming took off 0 bases at V and 2 bases at J, with 11 bases between the two ends. Germline loops: CDR1 SGHRS, CDR2 YFSETQ. The CDR3 extends over 15 amino acids. DNA of the CDR3: TGCGCCAGCAGCTTGGTGATTCAGGGGCAAGAGACCCAGTACTTC. Translation gives CASSLVIQGQETQYF.

V gene TRBV30 combines with J gene TRBJ1-6; TRBD1 aligns across 10 bases. Germline values: CDR1 GTSNPN, CDR2 SVGIG (reference sequence). With V trimmed by 0 bases and J by 8 bases, 4 bases remained unmatched. The CDR3 spans 15 residues. The CDR3 is CAWSVLGTGDSPLHF. The DNA for the CDR3 is TGTGCCTGGAGTGTACTCGGGACAGGGGATTCACCCCTCCACTTT.

This chain joins TRBV28 and TRBJ2-7, with TRBD1 matching 7 bases. This CDR3 is 14 amino acids long. The ends lost 6 bases at V and 6 bases at J; junction bases unmatched: 11. Per the germline V gene, CDR1 is MDHEN and CDR2 is SYDVKM. In nucleotides, the CDR3 is TGTGCCAGCAGCTTCCTACCACAGGGGTCCGAGCAGTACTTC. As protein: CASSFLPQGSEQYF.

The chain joins TRBV9 to TRBJ2-2; D may be TRBD1 or TRBD2 (5 bases each). This CDR3 is built from 13 residues. Per germline, CDR1 SGDLS and CDR2 YYNGEE. Trimming left V 0 bases short and J 13 bases short, with 13 bases between. In nucleotides, the CDR3 is TGTGCCAGCAGCGTAGGATCCGGGGACGGGCTGTTTTTT. As protein: CASSVGSGDGLFF.

The chain links TRBV2 to TRBJ2-1; the match to TRBD2 covers 9 bases. V lost 7 bases to trimming and J lost 6 bases; unmatched junction nucleotides: 7. The CDR3 contains 14 residues. CDR1 SNHLY and CDR2 FYNNEI come from the germline V gene. DNA for the CDR3: TGTGCCAGCACCCCTAGCGGGGCAACCAATGAGCAGTTCTTC. Protein: CASTPSGATNEQFF.